The entry below describes one TCR beta chain. The antigen remains undetermined. Germline assignment: CDR1 SGHTA and CDR2 FQGNSA. The V end lost 5 bases, the J end lost 7 bases, and 15 bases lay between the germline ends. This CDR3 is 15 amino acids long. This sample stems from a study of cytomegalovirus exposure and HLA in healthy donors. PCR primers comprised 60 Vbeta and 13 Jbeta primers. Profiling relied on immunoSEQ multiplex PCR, and the TCRdb table lists in-frame clones only, not all of them. The sample carries 140,000 or so clones, nearly 85% recorded once. Study conclusions and caveats: A cluster of highly shared sequence variants was likely a sequencing artifact. The authors confirmed in vitro that a few CMV-associated chains were specific for CMV antigens. The classifier reportedly diagnosed cytomegalovirus status with high sensitivity and specificity. A list of approximately 150 TCR beta chains associated with cytomegalovirus was given.

This TCR was sampled from a male donor in good health and CMV-seronegative. J is TRBJ1-6 and V is TRBV7-2; D remains unclear. Sequencing input: PBMCs. This CDR3 reads CASSTRQGPNSPLHF. The DNA of the CDR3 is TGTGCCAGCAGCACCCGACAAGGCCCGAATTCACCCCTCCACTTT.